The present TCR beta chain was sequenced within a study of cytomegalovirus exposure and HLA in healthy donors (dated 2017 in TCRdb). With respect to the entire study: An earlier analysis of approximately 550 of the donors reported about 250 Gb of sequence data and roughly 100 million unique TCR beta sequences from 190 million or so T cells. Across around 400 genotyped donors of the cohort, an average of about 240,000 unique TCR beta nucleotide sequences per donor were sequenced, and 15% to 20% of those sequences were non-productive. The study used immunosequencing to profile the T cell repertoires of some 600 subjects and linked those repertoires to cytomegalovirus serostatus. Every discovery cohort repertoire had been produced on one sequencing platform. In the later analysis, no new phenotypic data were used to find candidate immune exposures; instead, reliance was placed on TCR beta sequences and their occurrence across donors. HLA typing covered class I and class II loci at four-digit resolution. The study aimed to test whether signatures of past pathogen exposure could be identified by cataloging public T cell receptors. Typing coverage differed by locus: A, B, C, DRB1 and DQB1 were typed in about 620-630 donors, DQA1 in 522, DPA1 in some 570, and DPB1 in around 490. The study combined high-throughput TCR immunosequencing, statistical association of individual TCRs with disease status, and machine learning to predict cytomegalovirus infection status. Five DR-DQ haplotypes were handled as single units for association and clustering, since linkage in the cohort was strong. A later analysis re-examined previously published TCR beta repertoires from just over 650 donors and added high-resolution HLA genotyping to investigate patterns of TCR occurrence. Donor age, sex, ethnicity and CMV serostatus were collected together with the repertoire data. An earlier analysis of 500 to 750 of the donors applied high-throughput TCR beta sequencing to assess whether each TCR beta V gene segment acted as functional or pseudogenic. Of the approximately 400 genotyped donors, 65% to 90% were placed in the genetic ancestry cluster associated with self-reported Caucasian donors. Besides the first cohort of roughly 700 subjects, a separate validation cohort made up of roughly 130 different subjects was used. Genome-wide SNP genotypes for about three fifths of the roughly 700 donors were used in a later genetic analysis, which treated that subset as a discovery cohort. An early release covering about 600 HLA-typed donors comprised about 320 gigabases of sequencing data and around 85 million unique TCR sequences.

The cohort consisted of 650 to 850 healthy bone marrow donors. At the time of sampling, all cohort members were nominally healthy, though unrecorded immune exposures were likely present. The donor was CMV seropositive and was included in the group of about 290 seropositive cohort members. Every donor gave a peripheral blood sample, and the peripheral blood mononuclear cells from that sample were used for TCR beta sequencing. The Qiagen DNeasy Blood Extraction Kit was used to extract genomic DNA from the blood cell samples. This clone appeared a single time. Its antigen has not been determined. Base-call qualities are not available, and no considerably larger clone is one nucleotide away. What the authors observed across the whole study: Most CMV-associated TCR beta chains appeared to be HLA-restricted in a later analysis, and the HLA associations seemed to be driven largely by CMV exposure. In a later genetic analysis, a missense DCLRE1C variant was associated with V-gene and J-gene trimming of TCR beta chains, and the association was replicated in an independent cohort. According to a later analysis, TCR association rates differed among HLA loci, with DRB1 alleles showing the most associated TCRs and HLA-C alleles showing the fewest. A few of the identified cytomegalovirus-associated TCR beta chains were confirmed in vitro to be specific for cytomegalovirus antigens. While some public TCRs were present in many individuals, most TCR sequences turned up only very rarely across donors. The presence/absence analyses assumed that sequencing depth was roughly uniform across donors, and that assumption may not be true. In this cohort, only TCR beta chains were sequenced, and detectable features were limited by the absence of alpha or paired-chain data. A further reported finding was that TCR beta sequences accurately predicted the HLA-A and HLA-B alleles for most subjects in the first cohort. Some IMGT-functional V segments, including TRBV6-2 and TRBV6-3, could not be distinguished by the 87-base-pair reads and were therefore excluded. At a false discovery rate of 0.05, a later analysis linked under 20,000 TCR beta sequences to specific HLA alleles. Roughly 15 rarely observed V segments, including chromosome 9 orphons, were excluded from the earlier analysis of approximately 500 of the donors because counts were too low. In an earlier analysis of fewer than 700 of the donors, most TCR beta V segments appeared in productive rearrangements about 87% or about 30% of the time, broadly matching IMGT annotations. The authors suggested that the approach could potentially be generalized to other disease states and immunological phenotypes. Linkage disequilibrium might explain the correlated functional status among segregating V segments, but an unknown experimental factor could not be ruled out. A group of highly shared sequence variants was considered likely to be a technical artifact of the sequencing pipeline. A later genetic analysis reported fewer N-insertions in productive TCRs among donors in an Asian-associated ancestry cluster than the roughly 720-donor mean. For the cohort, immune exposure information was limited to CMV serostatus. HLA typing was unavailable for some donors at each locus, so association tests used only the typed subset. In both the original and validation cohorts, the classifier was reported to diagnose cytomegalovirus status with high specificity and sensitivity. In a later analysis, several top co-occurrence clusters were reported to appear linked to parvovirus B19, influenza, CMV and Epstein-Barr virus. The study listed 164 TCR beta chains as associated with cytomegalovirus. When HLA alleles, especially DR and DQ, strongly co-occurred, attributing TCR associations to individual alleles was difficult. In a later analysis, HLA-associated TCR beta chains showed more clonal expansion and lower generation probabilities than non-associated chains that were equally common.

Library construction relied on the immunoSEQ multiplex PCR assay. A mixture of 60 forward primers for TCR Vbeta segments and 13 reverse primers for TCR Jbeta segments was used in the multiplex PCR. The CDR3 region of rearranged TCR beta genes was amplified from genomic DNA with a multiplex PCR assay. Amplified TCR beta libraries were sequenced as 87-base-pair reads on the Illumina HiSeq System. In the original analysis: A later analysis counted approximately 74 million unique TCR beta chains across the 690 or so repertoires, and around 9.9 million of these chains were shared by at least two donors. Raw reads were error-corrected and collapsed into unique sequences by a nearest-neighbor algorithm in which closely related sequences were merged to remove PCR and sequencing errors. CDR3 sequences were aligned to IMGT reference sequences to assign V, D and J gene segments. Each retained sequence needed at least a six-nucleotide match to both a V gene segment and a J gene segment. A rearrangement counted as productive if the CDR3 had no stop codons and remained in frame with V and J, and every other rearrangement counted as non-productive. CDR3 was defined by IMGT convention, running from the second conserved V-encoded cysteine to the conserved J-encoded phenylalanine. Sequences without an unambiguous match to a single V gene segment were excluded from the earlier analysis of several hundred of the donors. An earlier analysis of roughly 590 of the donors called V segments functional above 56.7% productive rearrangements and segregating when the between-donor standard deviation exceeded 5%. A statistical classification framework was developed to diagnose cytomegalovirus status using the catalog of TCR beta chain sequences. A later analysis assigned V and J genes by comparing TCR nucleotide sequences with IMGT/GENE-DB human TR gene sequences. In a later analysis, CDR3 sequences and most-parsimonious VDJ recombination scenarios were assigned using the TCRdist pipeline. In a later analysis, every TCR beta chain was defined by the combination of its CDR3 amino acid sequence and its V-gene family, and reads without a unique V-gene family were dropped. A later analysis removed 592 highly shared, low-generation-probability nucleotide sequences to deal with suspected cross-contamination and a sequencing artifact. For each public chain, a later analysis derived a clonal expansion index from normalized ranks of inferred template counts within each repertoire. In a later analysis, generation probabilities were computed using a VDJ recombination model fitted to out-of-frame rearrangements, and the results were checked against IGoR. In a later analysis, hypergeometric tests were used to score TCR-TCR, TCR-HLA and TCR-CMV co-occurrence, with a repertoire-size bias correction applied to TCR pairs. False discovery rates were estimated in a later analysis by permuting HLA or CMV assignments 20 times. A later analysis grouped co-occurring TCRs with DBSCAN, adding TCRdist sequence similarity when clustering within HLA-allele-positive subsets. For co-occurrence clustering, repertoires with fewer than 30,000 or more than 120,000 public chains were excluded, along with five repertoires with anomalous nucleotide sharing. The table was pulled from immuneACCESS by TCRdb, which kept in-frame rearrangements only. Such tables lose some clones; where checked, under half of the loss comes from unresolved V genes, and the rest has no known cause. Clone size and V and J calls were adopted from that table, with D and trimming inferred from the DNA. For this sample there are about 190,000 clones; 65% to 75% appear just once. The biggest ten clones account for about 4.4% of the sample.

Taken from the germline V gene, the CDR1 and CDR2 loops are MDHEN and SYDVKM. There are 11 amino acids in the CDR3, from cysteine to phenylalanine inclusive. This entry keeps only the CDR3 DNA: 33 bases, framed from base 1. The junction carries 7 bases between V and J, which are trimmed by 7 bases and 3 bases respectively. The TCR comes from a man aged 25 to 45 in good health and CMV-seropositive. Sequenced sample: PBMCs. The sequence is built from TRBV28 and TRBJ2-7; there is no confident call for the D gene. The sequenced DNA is TGTGCCAGCACGTTAGTCTACGAGCAGTACTTC. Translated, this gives CASTLVYEQYF.